This T cell receptor (beta chain) was identified in a study of OX40 agonist ivuxolimab in advanced cancers. This clone was observed a single time. Its matching antigen is unknown. Assay used: immunoSEQ multiplex PCR; TCRdb lists only in-frame clones, some missing. The sample records some 6,500 clones, less than 70% being singletons. Study findings and constraints: Clonal expansion from baseline to week 6 occurred in both CD4+ and CD8+ T cells.

The CDR3 is 14 amino acids. In germline, CDR1 is SGHNT, CDR2 YYREEE (reference sequence). V was shortened by 1 base and J by 4 bases, with 11 bases between the two germline ends. This chain uses TRBV5-4 with TRBJ1-2; D is unclear. This receptor was obtained from an adult with an advanced solid tumor such as melanoma, head and neck, liver or kidney cancer. The source was CD4+ or CD8+ T cells sorted from blood, collected in a trial of the OX40 agonist ivuxolimab. The CDR3 DNA follows: TGTGCCAGCAGCTTGTGGGGATTAAGCTATGGCTACACCTTC. Its translation is CASSLWGLSYGYTF. The full variable domain, completed using reference TRBV5-4 and TRBJ1-2, is ETGVTQSPTHLIKTRGQQVTLRCSSQSGHNTVSWYQQALGQGPQFIFQYYREEENGRGNFPPRFSGLQFPNYSSELNVNALELDDSALYLCASSLWGLSYGYTFGSGTRLTVV.